The clone carrying this T cell receptor beta chain was seen a single time. As yet, its antigen is unknown. Some clones are missing from TCRdb's copy, which holds only in-frame ones; the method was immunoSEQ multiplex PCR. The data show 66,000 or so clones, roughly 87% seen once. The data are from a study of T cell responses to AZD1222 COVID-19 vaccine. The overall study: Second-dose intervals of approximately 4 or approximately 12 weeks were pooled.

General observations from the study: Regions 160-218 and 743-854 held dominance among vaccine-associated CD4 TCRs, which spanned spike. Increases in Spike-specific TCR breadth and depth were seen after two AZD1222 doses. Repertoires in all cases were sampled only once the peak T cell response had passed.

Germline V CDR1 and CDR2: SGHTA, FQGNSA. Trimming cost V 2 bases and J 5 bases, with 22 bases left between them. This CDR3 contains 18 residues. The source was peripheral blood, collected on day 0 of AZD1222 vaccination. The chain couples TRBV7-2 to TRBJ1-5; D uncertain. This receptor was identified in an adult in good health. The DNA of the CDR3 is TGTGCCAGCAGCTTACCCCCTGTCCGTGGGTTATTCGATCAGCCCCAGCATTTT. This sequence encodes CASSLPPVRGLFDQPQHF.